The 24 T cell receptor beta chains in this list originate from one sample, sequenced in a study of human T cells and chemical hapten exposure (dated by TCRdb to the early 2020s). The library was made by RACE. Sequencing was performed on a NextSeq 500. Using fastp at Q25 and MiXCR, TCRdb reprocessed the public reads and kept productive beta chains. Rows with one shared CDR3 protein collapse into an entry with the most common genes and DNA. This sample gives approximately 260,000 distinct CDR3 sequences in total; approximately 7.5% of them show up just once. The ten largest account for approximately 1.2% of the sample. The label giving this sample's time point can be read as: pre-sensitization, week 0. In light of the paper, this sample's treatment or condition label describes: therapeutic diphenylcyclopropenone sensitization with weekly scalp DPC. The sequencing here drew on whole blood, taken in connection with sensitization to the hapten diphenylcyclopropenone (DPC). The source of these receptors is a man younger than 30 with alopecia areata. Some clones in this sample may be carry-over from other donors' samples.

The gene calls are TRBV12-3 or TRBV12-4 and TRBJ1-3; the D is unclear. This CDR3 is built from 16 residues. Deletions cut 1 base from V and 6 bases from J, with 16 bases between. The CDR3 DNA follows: TGTGCCAGCAGTTTAGGGGCACGGTCAGGAGAAAACACCATATATTTT. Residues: CASSLGARSGENTIYF.

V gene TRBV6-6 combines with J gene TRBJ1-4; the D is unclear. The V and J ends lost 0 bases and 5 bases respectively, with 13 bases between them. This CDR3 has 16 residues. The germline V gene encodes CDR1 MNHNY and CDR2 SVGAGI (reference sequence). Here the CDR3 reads CASSYSPGGENEKLFF. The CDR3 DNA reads TGTGCCAGCAGTTACTCACCAGGAGGTGAGAATGAAAAACTGTTTTTT.

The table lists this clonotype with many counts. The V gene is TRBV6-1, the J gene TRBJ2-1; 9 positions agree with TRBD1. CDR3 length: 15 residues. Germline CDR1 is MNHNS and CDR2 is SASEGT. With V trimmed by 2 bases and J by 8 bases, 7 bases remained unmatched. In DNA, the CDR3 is TGTGCCAGCAGTGAACGGACAGGGGCTAGGTATGAGCAGTTCTTC. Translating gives CASSERTGARYEQFF.

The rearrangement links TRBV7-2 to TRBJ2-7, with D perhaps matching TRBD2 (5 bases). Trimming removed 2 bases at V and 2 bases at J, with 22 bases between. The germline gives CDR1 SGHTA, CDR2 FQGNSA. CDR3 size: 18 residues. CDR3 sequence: CASSLQQNRDSLTYEQYF. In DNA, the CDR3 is TGTGCCAGCAGCTTACAACAGAACCGGGATTCCCTGACCTACGAGCAGTACTTC.

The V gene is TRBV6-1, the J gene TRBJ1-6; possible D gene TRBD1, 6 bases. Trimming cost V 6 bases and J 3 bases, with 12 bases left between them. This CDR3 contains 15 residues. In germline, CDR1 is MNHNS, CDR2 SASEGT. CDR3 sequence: CASSDRHYYNSPLHF. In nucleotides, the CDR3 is TGTGCCAGCAGCGACAGGCACTACTATAATTCACCCCTCCACTTT.

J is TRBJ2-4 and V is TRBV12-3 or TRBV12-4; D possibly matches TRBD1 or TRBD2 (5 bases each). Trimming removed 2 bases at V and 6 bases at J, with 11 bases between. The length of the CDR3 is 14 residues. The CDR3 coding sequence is TGTGCCAGCAGTTTATGGGGACGCGGAAACATTCAGTACTTC. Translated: CASSLWGRGNIQYF.

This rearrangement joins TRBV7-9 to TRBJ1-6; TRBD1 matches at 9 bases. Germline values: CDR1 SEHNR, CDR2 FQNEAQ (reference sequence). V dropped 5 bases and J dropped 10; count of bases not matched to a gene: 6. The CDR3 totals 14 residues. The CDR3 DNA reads TGTGCCAGCAGCCCATCGACAGGGGGATCACCCCTCCACTTT. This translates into CASSPSTGGSPLHF.

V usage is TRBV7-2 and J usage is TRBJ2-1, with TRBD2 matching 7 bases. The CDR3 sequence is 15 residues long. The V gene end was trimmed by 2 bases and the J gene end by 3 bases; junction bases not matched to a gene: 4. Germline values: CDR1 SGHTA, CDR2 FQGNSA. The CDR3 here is CASSLHAGDYNEQFF. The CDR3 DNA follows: TGTGCCAGCAGCTTACACGCGGGGGACTACAATGAGCAGTTCTTC.

Written as DNA, the CDR3 is TGTGCCAGCAGTTTTGAGAAGGGAACAGGGACTGAAGCTTTCTTT. Protein: CASSFEKGTGTEAFF. V and J are TRBV12-3 or TRBV12-4 and TRBJ1-1, with a weak D call TRBD1 (6 bases). This CDR3 has 15 residues. V was pared by 3 bases and J by 5 bases, with 16 bases between.

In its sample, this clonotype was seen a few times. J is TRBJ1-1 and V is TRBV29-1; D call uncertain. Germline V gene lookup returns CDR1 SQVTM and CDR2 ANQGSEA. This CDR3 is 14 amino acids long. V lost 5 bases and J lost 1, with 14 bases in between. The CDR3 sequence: CSVSRPAQNTEAFF. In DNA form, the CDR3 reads TGCAGCGTTTCCAGGCCAGCCCAGAACACTGAAGCTTTCTTT.

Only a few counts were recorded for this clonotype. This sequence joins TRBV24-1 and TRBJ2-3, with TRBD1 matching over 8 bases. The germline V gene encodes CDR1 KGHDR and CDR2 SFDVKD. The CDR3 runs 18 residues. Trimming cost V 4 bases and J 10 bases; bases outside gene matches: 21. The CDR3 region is CATSDGQGLPLSGEAQYF. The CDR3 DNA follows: TGTGCCACCAGTGACGGACAGGGATTACCCCTATCAGGAGAGGCGCAGTATTTT.

The DNA for the CDR3 is TGCAGTGCTAGAGGCATTTACAGGGGAACACTAGCCAAAAACATTCAGTACTTC. Protein product: CSARGIYRGTLAKNIQYF. V and J are TRBV20-1 and TRBJ2-4; the match to TRBD1 covers 7 bases. With 1 base clipped from V and 0 bases from J, the junction kept 12 bases outside the gene matches. The CDR3 is 18 amino acids. The germline CDR1 and CDR2 sequences are DFQATT and SNEGSKA (reference sequence).

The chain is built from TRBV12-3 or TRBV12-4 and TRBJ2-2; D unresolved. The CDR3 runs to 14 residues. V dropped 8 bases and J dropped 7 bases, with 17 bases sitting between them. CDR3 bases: TGTGCCAGCGTCCGACGGTCTCAAGTCGGGGAGCTGTTTTTT. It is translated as CASVRRSQVGELFF.

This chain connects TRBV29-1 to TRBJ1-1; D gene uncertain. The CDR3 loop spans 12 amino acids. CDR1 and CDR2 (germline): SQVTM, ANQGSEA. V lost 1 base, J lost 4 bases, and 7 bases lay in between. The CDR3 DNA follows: TGCAGCGTTGAAGGTCGGGGCACTGAAGCTTTCTTT. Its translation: CSVEGRGTEAFF.

CDR3 region: CASSLRTEAETQYF. Written as DNA, the CDR3 is TGTGCCAGCAGTTTAAGGACCGAGGCGGAGACCCAGTACTTC. The chain carries TRBV12-3 or TRBV12-4 and TRBJ2-5; D ambiguous. There are 14 residues in the CDR3. V lost 2 bases to trimming and J lost 5 bases, with 12 bases between them.

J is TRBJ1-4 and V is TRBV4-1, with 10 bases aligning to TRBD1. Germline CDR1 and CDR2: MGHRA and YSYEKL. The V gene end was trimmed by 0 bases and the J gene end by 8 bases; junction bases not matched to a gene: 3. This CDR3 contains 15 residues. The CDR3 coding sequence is TGCGCCAGCAGCCAAGATGGGGACAGGGGAGAAAAACTGTTTTTT. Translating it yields CASSQDGDRGEKLFF.

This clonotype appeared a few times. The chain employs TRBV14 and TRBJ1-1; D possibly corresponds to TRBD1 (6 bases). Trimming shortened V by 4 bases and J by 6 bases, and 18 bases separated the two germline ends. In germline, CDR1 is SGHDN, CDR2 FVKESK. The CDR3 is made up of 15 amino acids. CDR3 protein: CASSLLPQGRSEAFF. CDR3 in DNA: TGTGCCAGCAGCCTTTTACCCCAGGGGCGGTCTGAAGCTTTCTTT.

The CDR3 DNA is TGCAGTGCTGTAGGGACAGGGAGGGACGAGCAGTACTTC. Protein sequence: CSAVGTGRDEQYF. V and J are TRBV20-1 and TRBJ2-7; 9 bases match TRBD1. This CDR3 region has 13 residues. Germline V gene data show CDR1 as DFQATT and CDR2 as SNEGSKA (reference sequence). Germline trimming cut 5 bases from V and 5 bases from J; bases unmatched to any gene: 7.

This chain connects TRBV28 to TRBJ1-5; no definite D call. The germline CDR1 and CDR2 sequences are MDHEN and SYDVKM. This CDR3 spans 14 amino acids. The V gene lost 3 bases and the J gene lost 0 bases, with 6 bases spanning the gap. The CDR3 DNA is TGTGCCAGCAGTTTTCTCCTTAGCAATCAGCCCCAGCATTTT. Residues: CASSFLLSNQPQHF.

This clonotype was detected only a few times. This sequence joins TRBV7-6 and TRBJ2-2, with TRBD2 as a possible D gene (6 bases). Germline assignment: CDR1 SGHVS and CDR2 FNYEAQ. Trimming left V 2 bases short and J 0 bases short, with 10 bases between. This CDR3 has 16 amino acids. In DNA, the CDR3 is TGTGCCAGCAGCTTAACACCGGGAGCGAACACCGGGGAGCTGTTTTTT. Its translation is CASSLTPGANTGELFF.

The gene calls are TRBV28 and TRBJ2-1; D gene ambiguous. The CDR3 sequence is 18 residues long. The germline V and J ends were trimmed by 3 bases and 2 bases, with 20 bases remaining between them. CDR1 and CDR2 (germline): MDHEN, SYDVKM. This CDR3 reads CASSLPPDKNNPYNEQFF. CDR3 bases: TGTGCCAGCAGTTTGCCCCCTGACAAGAACAACCCCTACAATGAGCAGTTCTTC.

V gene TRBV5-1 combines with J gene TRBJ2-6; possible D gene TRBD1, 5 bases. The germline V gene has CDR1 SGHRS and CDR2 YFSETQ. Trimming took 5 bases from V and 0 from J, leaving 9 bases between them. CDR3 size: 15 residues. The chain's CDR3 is CASRTVPSGANVLTF. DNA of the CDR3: TGCGCCAGCAGGACAGTCCCCTCTGGGGCCAACGTCCTGACTTTC.

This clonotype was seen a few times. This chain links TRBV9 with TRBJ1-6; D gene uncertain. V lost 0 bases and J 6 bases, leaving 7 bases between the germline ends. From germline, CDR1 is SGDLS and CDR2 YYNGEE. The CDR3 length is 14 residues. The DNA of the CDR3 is TGTGCCAGCAGCGTAGGACCGAGTAATTCACCCCTCCACTTT. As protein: CASSVGPSNSPLHF.

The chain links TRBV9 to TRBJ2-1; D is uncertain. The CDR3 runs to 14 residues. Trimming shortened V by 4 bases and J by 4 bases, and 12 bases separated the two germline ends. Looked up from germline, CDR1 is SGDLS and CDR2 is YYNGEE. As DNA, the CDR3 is TGTGCCAGCAGCCCTCCTAGTCCATACAATGAGCAGTTCTTC. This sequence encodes CASSPPSPYNEQFF.